A single T cell receptor (beta chain) is shown here with its context. The data derive from a study of beta chain features in type 1 diabetes. Germline V gives CDR1 SNHLY, CDR2 FYNNEI. This CDR3 is 13 amino acids long. Trimming stripped 7 bases from V and 4 bases from J, with 11 bases between. Reverse transcription of all isolated RNA meant that expressed TCRB transcripts were sequenced. The table came from immunoSEQ multiplex PCR; TCRdb's copy has only in-frame clones and leaves some out. The sample consists of under 800,000 clones, around 15% of them appearing once. V is TRBV2 and J is TRBJ2-1; D is uncertain. This sequence was found in a man aged 18 to 35 in good health. Input material: naive CD4+ T cells from blood. The CDR3 spells CASNLDKYNEQFF. The CDR3 bases are TGTGCCAGCAACCTAGACAAGTACAATGAGCAGTTCTTC.